This T cell receptor (beta chain) was profiled in a study of cytomegalovirus exposure and HLA in healthy donors (dated by TCRdb to 2016 to 2017). Regarding the research as a whole: An earlier analysis of several hundred of the donors reported 250 to 350 Gb of sequence data and roughly 100 million unique TCR beta sequences from 150 million to 200 million T cells. Roughly 300 gigabases of sequencing data and approximately 93 million unique TCR sequences were included in an early release covering roughly 700 HLA-typed donors. Among the roughly 390 genotyped donors, around 81% belonged to the genetic ancestry cluster associated with self-reported Caucasian donors. The aim of the study was to test whether cataloging public T cell receptors could identify signatures of past pathogen exposure. The study profiled the T cell repertoires of around 700 subjects by immunosequencing and related them to cytomegalovirus serostatus. A separate validation cohort of roughly 130 different subjects was used in addition to the roughly 670-subject first cohort. To predict cytomegalovirus infection status, the study combined high-throughput TCR immunosequencing, statistical association of individual TCRs with disease status, and machine learning. A later analysis re-analyzed previously published TCR beta repertoires from about 730 donors and added high-resolution HLA genotyping to study TCR occurrence patterns. The later analysis used no new phenotypic data to find candidate immune exposures, relying instead on TCR beta sequences and their occurrence across donors. An earlier analysis of approximately 640 of the donors applied high-throughput TCR beta sequencing to assess whether each TCR beta V gene segment acted as functional or pseudogenic. Donor age, sex, ethnicity and CMV serostatus were collected together with the repertoire data. A later genetic analysis used genome-wide SNP genotypes for about 65% of the roughly 700 donors, treating that subset as a discovery cohort. Every discovery cohort repertoire had been produced on one sequencing platform. HLA typing included class I and class II loci at four-digit resolution. The number of typed donors differed by locus: roughly 629-630 for A, B, C, DRB1 and DQB1; 500 to 550 for DQA1; 606 for DPA1; and 400 to 480 for DPB1. About five DR-DQ haplotypes were treated as single units for association and clustering because of strong linkage in the cohort. Across under 500 genotyped donors of the cohort, an average of roughly 200,000 unique TCR beta nucleotide sequences per donor were sequenced, and approximately 17% of those sequences were non-productive.

For this clone: It lacks a known antigen. One base away there is no much larger clone; base qualities are not given.

Library method: the immunoSEQ multiplex PCR assay. For the multiplex PCR, a mixture combining 60 forward primers for TCR Vbeta segments and 13 reverse primers for TCR Jbeta segments was used. A multiplex PCR assay on genomic DNA amplified the CDR3 region of rearranged TCR beta genes. The Illumina HiSeq System was used to sequence the amplified TCR beta libraries as 87-base-pair reads. In the source study's methods: A later analysis counted about 80 million unique TCR beta chains across the roughly 700 repertoires, and some 11 million of these chains were shared by at least two donors. Raw reads were error-corrected and collapsed into unique sequences by a nearest-neighbor algorithm in which closely related sequences were merged to remove PCR and sequencing errors. V, D and J gene segments were assigned by aligning CDR3 sequences to IMGT reference sequences. For a sequence to be retained, a match of at least six nucleotides was required to both a V gene segment and a J gene segment. A rearrangement was called productive if the CDR3 had no stop codons and remained in frame with V and J, and every other rearrangement was called non-productive. CDR3 was defined according to IMGT convention as the region running from the second conserved V-encoded cysteine to the conserved J-encoded phenylalanine. In an earlier analysis of some 550 of the donors, sequences lacking an unambiguous match to a single V gene segment were excluded. An earlier analysis of fewer than 650 of the donors classified V segments as functional when productive rearrangements were above 56.7% and as segregating when the standard deviation between donors was above 5%. To diagnose cytomegalovirus status from the catalog of TCR beta chain sequences, a statistical classification framework was built. In a later analysis, TCR nucleotide sequences were compared against IMGT/GENE-DB human TR gene sequences so that V and J genes could be assigned. Using the TCRdist pipeline, a later analysis assigned CDR3 sequences along with most-parsimonious VDJ recombination scenarios. In a later analysis, every TCR beta chain was defined by the combination of its CDR3 amino acid sequence and its V-gene family, and reads without a unique V-gene family were dropped. As a way to deal with suspected cross-contamination and a sequencing artifact, a later analysis dropped hundreds of nucleotide sequences that were highly shared and had low generation probability. In a later analysis, a clonal expansion index was calculated for each public chain from normalized within-repertoire ranks of inferred template counts. A later analysis computed generation probabilities with a VDJ recombination model fitted to out-of-frame rearrangements, and checked the results against IGoR. A later analysis scored TCR-TCR, TCR-HLA and TCR-CMV co-occurrence with hypergeometric tests, applying a repertoire-size bias correction to TCR pairs. To estimate false discovery rates, a later analysis permuted the HLA or CMV assignments 20 times. In a later analysis, co-occurring TCRs were grouped with DBSCAN, and TCRdist sequence similarity was added when clustering was performed within HLA-allele-positive subsets. Repertoires with fewer than 30,000 or more than 120,000 public chains, plus five repertoires with anomalous nucleotide sharing, were excluded from co-occurrence clustering. TCRdb mirrors the immuneACCESS table, restricted to in-frame sequences. Some clones are absent from its copies; in checked studies, under half trace to an unresolved V gene, and the reason for the others is unknown. V and J calls and clone size come straight from that table; D and trimming were deduced from the DNA. Within this sample are about 160,000 clones, with around 79% of them counted one time only. Clones ranked in the top ten supply roughly 2% of the sample.

What the research found in general, with its limitations: Roughly uniform sequencing depth across donors was assumed in presence/absence analyses, although this assumption may not hold. The authors suggested that the approach could potentially be extended to other disease states and immunological phenotypes. A further reported finding was that TCR beta sequences accurately predicted the HLA-A and HLA-B alleles for most subjects in the first cohort. Immune exposure information for the cohort was limited to CMV serostatus. Most CMV-associated TCR beta chains appeared to be HLA-restricted in a later analysis, and the HLA associations seemed to be driven largely by CMV exposure. In a later analysis, HLA-associated TCR beta chains showed more clonal expansion and lower generation probabilities than non-associated chains that were equally common. A cluster of highly shared sequence variants was judged likely to be a technical artifact of the sequencing pipeline. Because the 87-base-pair reads could not distinguish some IMGT-functional V segments, including TRBV6-2 and TRBV6-3, those segments were excluded. Linkage disequilibrium might explain the correlated functional status among segregating V segments, but an unknown experimental factor could not be ruled out. An earlier analysis of around 600 of the donors showed that most TCR beta V segments appeared in productive rearrangements either about 87% or about 30% of the time, which broadly matched IMGT annotations. When HLA alleles, especially DR and DQ, strongly co-occurred, TCR associations were difficult to assign to individual alleles. In a later analysis, TCR association rates were found to vary across HLA loci, with the most associated TCRs seen for DRB1 alleles and the fewest for HLA-C alleles. Because some donors lacked HLA typing at each locus, the association tests relied only on the typed subset. According to a later analysis, parvovirus B19, influenza, CMV and Epstein-Barr virus appeared linked to several top co-occurrence clusters. The classifier was reported to diagnose cytomegalovirus status with high specificity and sensitivity in both the original and validation cohorts. Only TCR beta chains were sequenced in this cohort, and the absence of alpha or paired-chain data limited detectable features. In vitro tests confirmed that a few of the cytomegalovirus-associated TCR beta chains recognize cytomegalovirus antigens. In a later genetic analysis, a missense DCLRE1C variant was associated with V-gene and J-gene trimming of TCR beta chains, and the association was replicated in an independent cohort. Most TCR sequences were observed very rarely across donors, whereas some public TCRs were present in many individuals. In the study, 164 TCR beta chains were listed as associated with cytomegalovirus. Because counts were too low, 15 or so rarely observed V segments, including chromosome 9 orphons, were excluded from the earlier analysis of some 590 of the donors. Compared with the approximately 670-donor mean, donors in an Asian-associated ancestry cluster had fewer N-insertions in productive TCRs, according to a later genetic analysis. At a false discovery rate of 0.05, a later analysis linked 16,951 TCR beta sequences to specific HLA alleles.

In total, just over 650 healthy bone marrow donors made up the cohort. Cohort members were all nominally healthy when sampled, although unrecorded immune exposures were likely present. The donor was CMV seronegative and was included in the group of a few hundred seronegative cohort members. Every donor gave a peripheral blood sample, and the peripheral blood mononuclear cells from that sample were used for TCR beta sequencing. The Qiagen DNeasy Blood Extraction Kit was used to extract genomic DNA from the blood cell samples. As encoded in the germline V gene (reference sequence), CDR1 is MNHEY while CDR2 is SMNVEV. The CDR3 goes from the cysteine to the phenylalanine over 16 residues. Only the CDR3 region is kept as DNA, spanning 48 bases read in frame from base 1. V is trimmed back by 5 bases and J by 5 bases, and the junction contains 7 bases that no gene match accounts for.

The chain is made from TRBV27 and TRBJ2-1; 12 bases in the junction line up with TRBD2. The specimen sequenced was PBMCs. The sequence was collected from a man aged 35 to 55 in good health and CMV-seronegative. The nucleotide sequence reads as follows: TGTGCCAGCAGTCATCGGACTAGCGGGACCCACAATGAGCAGTTCTTC. Translation gives CASSHRTSGTHNEQFF.